A single T cell receptor beta chain is shown here with its context. The data originate from a study of shared clonotypes between healthy human individuals. Trimming removed 4 bases from V and 4 bases from J, with 18 bases in between. This CDR3 is 16 amino acids long. CDR1 is SGHRS, CDR2 YFSETQ, per germline. Data came from immunoSEQ multiplex PCR; TCRdb stores just in-frame clones and leaves some out. The sample holds 1,400,000 or so clones, 98% to 99% seen once. The specimen was naive CD4+ T cells sorted from blood. This sample's subset: CD45RA+ positively selected. This receptor was obtained from a man younger than 40 in good health. The V gene is TRBV5-1, the J gene TRBJ2-1, with D possibly being TRBD2 (7 bases). CDR3 sequence reads: CASSVGGEGVYNEQFF. DNA of the CDR3: TGCGCCAGCAGCGTAGGTGGGGAGGGGGTATACAATGAGCAGTTCTTC.